The 20 T cell receptor beta chains below were found in one sample sequenced in a study of blood T cell repertoires in COVID-19. TCRdb's table, derived via immunoSEQ multiplex PCR, lists solely in-frame clones and lacks some. Of some 530,000 clones in the sample, 75% to 90% were seen once. Sequencing used PBMCs or T cells enriched from blood (not recorded which). The receptors stem from an older woman who had recovered from COVID-19.

J is TRBJ2-4 and V is TRBV18; weak D call: TRBD2 (5 bases). The germline V gene has CDR1 KGHSH and CDR2 LQKENI. This CDR3 is built from 15 residues. Trimming cost V 3 bases and J 8 bases, with 17 bases left between them. CDR3 in DNA: TGTGCCAGCTCACCGTTAAGCCCCCCGGAGGACATTCAGTACTTC. Its translation: CASSPLSPPEDIQYF.

This sequence joins TRBV9 and TRBJ1-2, with 9 bases aligning to TRBD1. V lost 3 bases and J lost 8; bases outside the gene matches: 8. Germline V gene lookup returns CDR1 SGDLS and CDR2 YYNGEE. CDR3 length: 14 residues. CDR3 coding DNA: TGTGCCAGCAGCGACCCGGGACAGGGCCCGGGCTACACCTTC. This sequence encodes CASSDPGQGPGYTF.

J is TRBJ2-7 and V is TRBV6-5; perhaps TRBD2 as D (6 bases). This CDR3 spans 14 amino acids. CDR1 MNHEY and CDR2 SVGAGI come from the germline V gene. Trimming took off 2 bases at V and 3 bases at J, with 11 bases between the two ends. The CDR3 loop is CASSYAAGHYEQYF. The CDR3 coding sequence is TGTGCCAGCAGTTACGCGGCGGGGCACTACGAGCAGTACTTC.

On this clone: Other nucleotide sequences from this sample produce the same CDR3. The chain joins TRBV12-3 or TRBV12-4 to TRBJ1-1; D unresolved. Trimming stripped 2 bases from V and 5 bases from J, with 9 bases between. This CDR3 comprises 13 residues. The CDR3 coding sequence is TGTGCCAGCAGTTTAAAAGGAGGAACTGAAGCTTTCTTT. As protein: CASSLKGGTEAFF.

The chain uses TRBV7-6 and TRBJ1-5; TRBD1 is a possible D gene (5 bases). There are 14 residues in the CDR3. Looked up from germline, CDR1 is SGHVS and CDR2 is FNYEAQ. V lost 4 bases and J lost 4, with 11 bases in between. The CDR3 reads CASSSGHTNQPQHF. The CDR3 bases are TGTGCCAGCAGCTCTGGACACACTAATCAGCCCCAGCATTTT.

The rearrangement joins TRBV2 to TRBJ1-3; D not resolved. There are 12 residues in the CDR3. The germline V gene encodes CDR1 SNHLY and CDR2 FYNNEI. V shed 8 bases and J shed 4 bases, with 9 bases lying between them. The CDR3 bases are TGTGCCAGCCCACGCGGCGGAAACACCATATATTTT. Its translation: CASPRGGNTIYF.

This chain links TRBV7-9 with TRBJ2-1; weak D call: TRBD2 (6 bases). The CDR3 runs 16 residues. Per the germline V gene, CDR1 is SEHNR and CDR2 is FQNEAQ (reference sequence). V lost 1 base and J lost 2, with 12 bases in between. CDR3 sequence reads: CASSLGVGTPYNEQFF. The CDR3 DNA reads as TGTGCCAGCAGCTTAGGGGTCGGGACTCCCTACAATGAGCAGTTCTTC.

The chain uses TRBV25-1 and TRBJ1-2; D is perhaps TRBD1 (5 bases). Germline CDR1 reads MGHDK; CDR2 reads SYGVNS. V dropped 5 bases and J dropped 2 bases, with 9 bases sitting between them. This CDR3 comprises 13 residues. The CDR3 DNA follows: TGTGCCAGCAGTTTGCCAGGGAACTATGGCTACACCTTC. It is translated as CASSLPGNYGYTF.

This sequence joins TRBV19 and TRBJ2-6, with D uncertain. CDR3 length: 15 residues. Per the germline V gene, CDR1 is LNHDA and CDR2 is SQIVND (reference sequence). Between the trimmed V and J ends, which lost 1 base and 2 bases, there was a span of 6 bases. The CDR3 sequence: CASSIVRPGANVLTF. CDR3 sequence (DNA): TGTGCCAGTAGTATAGTGCGGCCTGGGGCCAACGTCCTGACTTTC. The full variable domain, its missing parts supplied by reference TRBV19 and TRBJ2-6, is DGGITQSPKYLFRKEGQNVTLSCEQNLNHDAMYWYRQDPGQGLRLIYYSQIVNDFQKGDIAEGYSVSREKKESFPLTVTSAQKNPTAFYLCASSIVRPGANVLTFGAGSRLTVL.

The genes are TRBV30 and TRBJ1-6; no definite D call. The CDR3 length is 12 residues. V lost 5 bases, J lost 4 bases, and 6 bases lay in between. Germline lookup yields CDR1 GTSNPN and CDR2 SVGIG (reference sequence). CDR3 sequence (DNA): TGTGCCTGGGGGAGGTATAATTCACCCCTCCACTTT. Protein product: CAWGRYNSPLHF.

CDR3 amino acids: CASTRQGVLTDTQYF. CDR3 nucleotides: TGTGCCAGTACCAGGCAGGGGGTTCTGACAGATACGCAGTATTTT. The V gene is TRBV19, the J gene TRBJ2-3; 7 bases map to TRBD1. The CDR3 contains 15 residues. Trimming at V came to 7 bases and at J to 3 bases, leaving 10 bases not matched to a gene. Germline V gene sequence: CDR1 LNHDA, CDR2 SQIVND (reference sequence). Full variable domain (outside the CDR3, taken from reference TRBV19 and TRBJ2-3): DGGITQSPKYLFRKEGQNVTLSCEQNLNHDAMYWYRQDPGQGLRLIYYSQIVNDFQKGDIAEGYSVSREKKESFPLTVTSAQKNPTAFYLCASTRQGVLTDTQYFGPGTRLTVL.

The V and J genes are TRBV7-9 and TRBJ1-5; 12 bases line up with TRBD1. There are 16 residues in the CDR3. Germline-derived CDR1 and CDR2 are SEHNR and FQNEAQ (reference sequence). The V and J ends lost 5 bases and 6 bases, in that order; junction bases with no gene match: 8. This CDR3 is CASSPAGTGGFQPQHF. CDR3 nucleotide sequence: TGTGCCAGCAGCCCAGCCGGGACAGGGGGCTTTCAGCCCCAGCATTTT.

The chain employs TRBV5-5 and TRBJ1-6, with 10 bases matching TRBD1. The CDR3 consists of 17 residues. V gave up 0 bases and J gave up 9 bases; unmatched junction bases: 9. In germline, CDR1 is SGHKS, CDR2 YYEKEE (reference sequence). CDR3 nucleotides: TGTGCCAGCAGCTTGGGGGTGATGGGACAGGGGACTTCACCCCTCCACTTT. This codes for CASSLGVMGQGTSPLHF.

The genes are TRBV2 and TRBJ1-2, with D perhaps TRBD1 (5 bases). The CDR3 is 13 amino acids. The V and J ends lost 4 bases and 6 bases respectively, with 12 bases between them. The V gene's germline CDR1 is SNHLY and CDR2 FYNNEI. The CDR3 loop is CASSVARVDGYTF. The CDR3 DNA follows: TGTGCCAGCAGTGTGGCCAGGGTAGATGGCTACACCTTC.

V and J are TRBV7-9 and TRBJ1-4; 7 bases are a match to TRBD1. With 8 bases clipped from V and 5 bases from J, the junction kept 8 bases outside the gene matches. This CDR3 contains 14 residues. Germline V gives CDR1 SEHNR, CDR2 FQNEAQ (reference sequence). This chain's CDR3 is CASDSGQSNEKLFF. Here the CDR3 DNA reads TGTGCCAGCGATTCGGGACAGTCAAATGAAAAACTGTTTTTT.

This clone was detected once. This chain uses TRBV19 with TRBJ2-6; 10 bases match TRBD1. The CDR3 length is 20 residues. Losses at the gene ends were 4 bases for V and 0 bases for J; bases not matched to a gene: 12. The germline CDR1 and CDR2 sequences are LNHDA and SQIVND (reference sequence). CDR3 residues: CASSTRRSGQGTSGANVLTF. The CDR3 nucleotides are TGTGCCAGTAGTACCCGGCGATCGGGACAGGGGACCTCTGGGGCCAACGTCCTGACTTTC.

The chain uses TRBV5-8 and TRBJ2-2; weak D call: TRBD1 (5 bases). The germline gives CDR1 SGHTS, CDR2 YDEGEE. With 0 bases removed from V and 5 bases from J, the gap between germline ends came to 14 bases. This CDR3 comprises 16 residues. The CDR3: CASSLVGLVITGELFF. The CDR3 nucleotides are TGTGCCAGCAGCTTGGTGGGGCTTGTGATAACCGGGGAGCTGTTTTTT.

The rearrangement links TRBV3-1 (or the pseudogene TRBV3-2) to TRBJ2-5; D perhaps matches TRBD2 (5 bases). Germline CDR1 is LGHDT and CDR2 is YNNKEL (reference sequence). The CDR3 contains 14 residues. V shed 5 bases and J shed 1 base, with 11 bases lying between them. The CDR3 DNA follows: TGTGCCAGCAGCGAACTAGTCGTCCAAGAGACCCAGTACTTC. It specifies CASSELVVQETQYF.

The CDR3 protein is CASSPSGSEEKLFF. The CDR3 nucleotides are TGTGCCAGCAGCCCTTCCGGGTCGGAGGAAAAACTGTTTTTT. The chain combines TRBV7-9 with TRBJ1-4; D uncertain. The CDR3 totals 14 residues. V lost 5 bases and J lost 8, with 15 bases in between. Per the germline V gene, CDR1 is SEHNR and CDR2 is FQNEAQ (reference sequence).

This chain uses TRBV18 with TRBJ1-1, with 10 nucleotides matching TRBD1. CDR3 length: 14 residues. Germline trimming cut 4 bases from V and 5 bases from J; bases unmatched to any gene: 4. Germline V lookup: CDR1 KGHSH, CDR2 LQKENI. The CDR3 spells CASSRDRGWTEAFF. CDR3 coding DNA: TGTGCCAGCTCACGGGACAGGGGTTGGACTGAAGCTTTCTTT.